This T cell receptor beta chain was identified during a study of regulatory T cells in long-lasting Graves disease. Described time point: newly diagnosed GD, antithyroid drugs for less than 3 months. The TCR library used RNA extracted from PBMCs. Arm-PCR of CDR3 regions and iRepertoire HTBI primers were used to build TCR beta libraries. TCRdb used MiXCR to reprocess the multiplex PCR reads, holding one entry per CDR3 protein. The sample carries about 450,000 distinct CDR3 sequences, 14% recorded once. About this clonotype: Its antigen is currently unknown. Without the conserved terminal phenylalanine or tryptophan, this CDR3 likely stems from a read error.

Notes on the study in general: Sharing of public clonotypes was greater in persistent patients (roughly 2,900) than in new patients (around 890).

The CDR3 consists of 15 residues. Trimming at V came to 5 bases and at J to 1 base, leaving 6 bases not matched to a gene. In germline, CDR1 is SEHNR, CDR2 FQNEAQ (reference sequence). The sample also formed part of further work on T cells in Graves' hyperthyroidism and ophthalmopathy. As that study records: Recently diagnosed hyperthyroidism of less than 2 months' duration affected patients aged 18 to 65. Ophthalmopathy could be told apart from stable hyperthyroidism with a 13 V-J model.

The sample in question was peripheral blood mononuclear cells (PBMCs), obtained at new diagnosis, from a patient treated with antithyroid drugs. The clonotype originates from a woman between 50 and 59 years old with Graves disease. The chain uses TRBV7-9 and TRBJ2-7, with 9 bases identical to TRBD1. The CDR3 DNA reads TGTGCCAGCAGCCACTGGACAGGGGAATCCTACGAGCAGTACTTA. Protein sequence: CASSHWTGESYEQYL.